This TCR beta chain is drawn from a study of neurological immune-mediated disorders. This clonotype has a count of ten or more. The V gene end was trimmed by 1 base and the J gene end by 0 bases; junction bases not matched to a gene: 6. The germline CDR1 and CDR2 sequences are SGHRS and YFSETQ. CDR3 length: 16 amino acids. TCRdb reanalysed the 5' RACE reads using MiXCR and keeps one entry per CDR3 protein. The sample gives just over 95,000 distinct CDR3 sequences, around 3.4% of which show up once; roughly 6% is in the top ten. The chain links TRBV5-1 to TRBJ1-1, with TRBD1 identical over 7 bases. The receptor was derived from a woman between 18 and 30 years old with multiple sclerosis. Sequencing input: PBMCs. The CDR3 sequence is CASSLSTGQMNTEAFF. CDR3 nucleotides: TGCGCCAGCAGCTTGTCGACGGGACAGATGAACACTGAAGCTTTCTTT.